This T cell receptor beta chain originates from a study of human T cells and chemical hapten exposure. About the research overall: Donors were sensitized with 2% DPC on the upper inner arm. Study-level findings and limits: Patch test score was positively correlated with the counts of TCRs that had expanded at PT1. While controls formed fewer of them, expanded TCRs formed significantly more large CDR3 similarity clusters.

J lost 1 base, V lost 3 bases, and 11 bases had no gene match. Per germline, CDR1 MDHEN and CDR2 SYDVKM. The CDR3 contains 18 residues. Individual cDNA molecules each carried unique molecular identifiers attached by the library. TCRdb reprocessed the RACE reads via MiXCR and lists one record per CDR3 protein. The table lists some 400,000 distinct CDR3 sequences, about 5.1% of them singletons. Time point reported: pre-sensitization, week 0. The treatment: therapeutic diphenylcyclopropenone sensitization with weekly scalp DPC. This clonotype occurred many times. Its antigen is currently unknown. This clonotype originated in a woman between 50 and 59 years old with alopecia areata. Some clones in this sample may be carry-over from other donors' samples. The genes are TRBV28 and TRBJ2-5, with 10 bases lining up with TRBD2. Sequenced here: whole blood, sampled in connection with sensitization to the hapten diphenylcyclopropenone (DPC). The CDR3 region has the DNA TGTGCCAGCAGTTTTGGAGCCAGCGGGAGGGTAAGCCAAGAGACCCAGTACTTC. Amino acids: CASSFGASGRVSQETQYF.